This T cell receptor beta chain appears in the sequencing data of a study of T cell clonality in common variable immunodeficiency. Study findings and constraints: CVID subjects shared fewer TCRbeta clones than healthy controls did.

CDR1 is DFQATT and CDR2 is SNEGSKA in the germline V gene (reference sequence). The CDR3 runs to 15 residues. With V trimmed by 6 bases and J by 7 bases, 15 bases remained unmatched. The table came from immunoSEQ multiplex PCR; TCRdb's copy has only in-frame clones and leaves some out. This set yields around 29,000 clones and no singletons; the top ten hold roughly 4%. This clone was counted many times. What it binds is unknown. The sequence runs out 3 residues before the end of the CDR3; the remainder is reconstructed from the germline J gene. This sequence was found in a person aged 18 to 75 in good health. This chain connects TRBV20-1 to TRBJ2-4; 7 nucleotides agree with TRBD1. Source material: peripheral blood mononuclear cells. CDR3 DNA (partial): TGCAGTGCGAGAAGACAGGGCATACGGACGAACATT. It codes for CSARRQGIRTNI. The whole CDR3 region reads CSARRQGIRTNIQYF.